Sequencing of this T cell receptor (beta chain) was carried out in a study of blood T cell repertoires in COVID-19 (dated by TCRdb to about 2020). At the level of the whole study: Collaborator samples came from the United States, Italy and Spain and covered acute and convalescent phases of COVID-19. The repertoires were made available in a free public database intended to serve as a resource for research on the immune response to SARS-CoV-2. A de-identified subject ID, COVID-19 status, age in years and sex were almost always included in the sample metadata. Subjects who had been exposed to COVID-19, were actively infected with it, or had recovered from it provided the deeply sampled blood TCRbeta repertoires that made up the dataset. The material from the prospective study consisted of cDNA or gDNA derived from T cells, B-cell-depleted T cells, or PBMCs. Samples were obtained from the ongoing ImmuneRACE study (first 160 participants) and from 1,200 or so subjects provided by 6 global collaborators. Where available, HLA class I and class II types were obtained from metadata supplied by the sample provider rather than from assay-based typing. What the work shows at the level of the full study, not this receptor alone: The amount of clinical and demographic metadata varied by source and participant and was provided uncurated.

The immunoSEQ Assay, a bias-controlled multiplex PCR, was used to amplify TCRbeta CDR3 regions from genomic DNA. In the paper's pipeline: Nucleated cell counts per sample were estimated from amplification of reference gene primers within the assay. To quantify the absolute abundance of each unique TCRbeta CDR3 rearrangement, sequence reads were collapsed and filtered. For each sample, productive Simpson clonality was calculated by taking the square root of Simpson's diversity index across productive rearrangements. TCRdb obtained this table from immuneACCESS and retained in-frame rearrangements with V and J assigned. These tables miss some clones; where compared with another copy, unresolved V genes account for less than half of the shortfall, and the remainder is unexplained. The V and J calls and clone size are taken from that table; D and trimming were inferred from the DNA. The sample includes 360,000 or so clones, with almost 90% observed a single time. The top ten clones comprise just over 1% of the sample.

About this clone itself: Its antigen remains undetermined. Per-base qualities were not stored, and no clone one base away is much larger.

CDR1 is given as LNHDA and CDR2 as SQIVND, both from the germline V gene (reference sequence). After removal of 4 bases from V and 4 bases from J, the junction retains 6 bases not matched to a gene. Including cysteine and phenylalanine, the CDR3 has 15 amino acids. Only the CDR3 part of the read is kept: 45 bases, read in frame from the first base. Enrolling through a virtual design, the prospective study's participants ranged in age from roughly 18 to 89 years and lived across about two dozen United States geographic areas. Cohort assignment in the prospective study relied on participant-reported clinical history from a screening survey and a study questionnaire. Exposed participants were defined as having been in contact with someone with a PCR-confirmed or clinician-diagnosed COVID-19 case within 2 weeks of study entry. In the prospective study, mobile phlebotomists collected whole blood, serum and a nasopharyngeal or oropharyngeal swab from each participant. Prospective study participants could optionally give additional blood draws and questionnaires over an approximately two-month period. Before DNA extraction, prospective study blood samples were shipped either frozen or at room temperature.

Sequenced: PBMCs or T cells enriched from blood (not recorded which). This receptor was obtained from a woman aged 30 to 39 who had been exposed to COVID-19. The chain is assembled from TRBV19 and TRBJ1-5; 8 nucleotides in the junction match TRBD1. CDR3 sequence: CASSTDRAGNQPQHF. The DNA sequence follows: TGTGCCAGTAGTACGGACAGGGCAGGGAATCAGCCCCAGCATTTT.